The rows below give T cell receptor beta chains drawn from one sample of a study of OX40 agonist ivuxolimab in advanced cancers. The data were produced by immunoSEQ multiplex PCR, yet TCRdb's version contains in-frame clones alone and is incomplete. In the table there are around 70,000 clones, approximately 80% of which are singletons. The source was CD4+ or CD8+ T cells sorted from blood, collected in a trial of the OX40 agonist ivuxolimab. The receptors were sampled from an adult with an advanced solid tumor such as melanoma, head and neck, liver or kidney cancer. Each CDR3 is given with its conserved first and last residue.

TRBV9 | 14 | CASSVERVNSPLHF
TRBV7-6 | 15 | CASSLRSGVSDEQFF
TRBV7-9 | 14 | CASSRAGEGYEQYF
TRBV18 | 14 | CASSPSAGGNTIYF
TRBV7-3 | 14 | CASSSGGSGNTIYF
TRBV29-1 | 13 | CSVGDRTGYGYTF
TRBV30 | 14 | CAWSQAVRNQPQHF
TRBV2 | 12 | CASSVGSSGYTF
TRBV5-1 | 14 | CASSLIGTTETQYF
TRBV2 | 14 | CASSEGRGYNEQFF
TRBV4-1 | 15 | CASSQGQGFNYGYTF
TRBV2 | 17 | CASSEETQETGGYGYTF
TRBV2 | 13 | CASSRDRGPEAFF
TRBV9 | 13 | CATSPGPYNEQFF
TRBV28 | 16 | CAARRSGGTPQETQYF
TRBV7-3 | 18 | CASSPKQVSGEMNTEAFF
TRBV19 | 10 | CASGGETQYF
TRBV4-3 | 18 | CASSQEYGGQSSYNEQFF
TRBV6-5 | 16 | CASSYSRRTSGNTIYF
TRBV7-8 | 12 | CASSFGNSPLHF
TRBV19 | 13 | CASRWNSNQPQHF
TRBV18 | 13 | CASSPLKTEKLFF
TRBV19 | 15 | CASSIVLGQNTEAFF
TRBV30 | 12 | CAWSESGETQYF
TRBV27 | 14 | CASSAGRYNSPLHF
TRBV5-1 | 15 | CASSLERGGLGEQYF
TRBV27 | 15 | CASGYANRVSYEQYF
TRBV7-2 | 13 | CASSLESNQPQHF
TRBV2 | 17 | CASRKGVSDPSSYEQYF
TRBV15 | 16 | CATSRPGTSFHNEQFF
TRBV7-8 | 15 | CASSLGWRPPYEQYF